This T cell receptor (beta chain) was sequenced for a study of OX40 agonist ivuxolimab in advanced cancers. Study context: Enrollees could have had prior anti-PD-1, anti-PD-L1 or anti-CTLA-4 therapy, which around 40% had received. Three dose-escalation patients had partial responses: one with hepatocellular carcinoma and two with cutaneous melanoma.

Some clones are missing from TCRdb's copy, which holds only in-frame ones; the method was immunoSEQ multiplex PCR. The sample has 65,000 to 95,000 clones, about nine tenths seen once; the top ten hold approximately 9.9%. Findings of the study overall: Near-lowest levels of clonal expansion characterized partial responders at 0.1-3.0 mg/kg.

Remarks on this clone: Its matching antigen is unknown.

Trimming shortened V by 7 bases and J by 6 bases, and 13 bases separated the two germline ends. There are 12 residues in the CDR3. Germline V gene sequence: CDR1 SQVTM, CDR2 ANQGSEA. The chain combines TRBV29-1 with TRBJ2-1; D is perhaps TRBD2 (5 bases). The sample in question was CD4+ or CD8+ T cells sorted from blood, obtained in a trial of the OX40 agonist ivuxolimab. The sequence was obtained from an adult with an advanced solid tumor such as melanoma, head and neck, liver or kidney cancer. CDR3 DNA: TGCAGCGCCATCGGAGGTCTCAATGAGCAGTTCTTC. Amino acid sequence: CSAIGGLNEQFF.